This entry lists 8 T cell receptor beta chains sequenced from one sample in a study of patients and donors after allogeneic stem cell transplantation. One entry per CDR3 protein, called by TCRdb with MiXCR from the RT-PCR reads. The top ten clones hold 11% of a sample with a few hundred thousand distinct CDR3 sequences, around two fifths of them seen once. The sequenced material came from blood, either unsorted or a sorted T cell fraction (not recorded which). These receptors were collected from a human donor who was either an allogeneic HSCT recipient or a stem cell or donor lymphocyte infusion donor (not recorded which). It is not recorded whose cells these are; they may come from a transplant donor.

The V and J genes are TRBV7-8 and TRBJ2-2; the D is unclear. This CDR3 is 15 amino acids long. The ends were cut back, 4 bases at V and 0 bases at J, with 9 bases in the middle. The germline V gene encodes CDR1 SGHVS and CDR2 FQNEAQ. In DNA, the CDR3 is TGTGCCAGCAGCTCCCATGTAACGAACACCGGGGAGCTGTTTTTT. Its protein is CASSSHVTNTGELFF.

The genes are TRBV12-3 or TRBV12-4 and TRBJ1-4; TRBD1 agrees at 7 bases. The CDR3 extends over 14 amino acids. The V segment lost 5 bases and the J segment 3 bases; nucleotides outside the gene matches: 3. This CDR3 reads CASSRQGANEKLFF. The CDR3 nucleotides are TGTGCCAGCAGTCGACAGGGAGCTAATGAAAAACTGTTTTTT.

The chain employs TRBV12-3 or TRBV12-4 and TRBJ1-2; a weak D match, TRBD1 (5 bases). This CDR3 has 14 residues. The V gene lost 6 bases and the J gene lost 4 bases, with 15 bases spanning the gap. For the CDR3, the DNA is TGTGCCAGCAGGGCCCGGCAGGGCTTCTATGGCTACACCTTC. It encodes CASRARQGFYGYTF.

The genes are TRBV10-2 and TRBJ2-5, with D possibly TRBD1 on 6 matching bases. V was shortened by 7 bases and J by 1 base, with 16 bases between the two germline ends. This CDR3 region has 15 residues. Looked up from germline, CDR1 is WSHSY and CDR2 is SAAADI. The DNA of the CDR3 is TGCGCCAGCAAAAGACAGGCCCACCTCCAAGAGACCCAGTACTTC. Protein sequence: CASKRQAHLQETQYF.

The CDR3 DNA is TGTGCCAGCAGTCGGACGGGAAAGCTTAACTATGGCTACACCTTC. Translating it yields CASSRTGKLNYGYTF. This rearrangement joins TRBV6-2 or TRBV6-3 to TRBJ1-2; D call uncertain. Germline assignment: CDR1 MNHEY and CDR2 SVGEGT. The germline V and J ends were trimmed by 5 bases and 1 base, with 14 bases remaining between them. The CDR3 runs 15 residues.

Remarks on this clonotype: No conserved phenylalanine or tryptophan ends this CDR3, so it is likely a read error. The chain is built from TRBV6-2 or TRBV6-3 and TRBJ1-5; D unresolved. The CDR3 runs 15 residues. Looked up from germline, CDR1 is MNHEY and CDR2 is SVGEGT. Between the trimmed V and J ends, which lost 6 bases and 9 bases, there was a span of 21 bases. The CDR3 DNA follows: TGTGCCAGCAGCTCCTCTGGGGTGGGCATGAGGCCCCAGCATTTG. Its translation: CASSSSGVGMRPQHL.

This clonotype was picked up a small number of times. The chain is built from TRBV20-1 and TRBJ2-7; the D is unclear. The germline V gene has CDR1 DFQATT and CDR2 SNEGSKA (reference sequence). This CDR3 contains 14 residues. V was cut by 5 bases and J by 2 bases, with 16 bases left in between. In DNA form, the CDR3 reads TGCAGTGCTCCGACTCTTCTGGGTCCCTACGAGCAGTACTTC. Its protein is CSAPTLLGPYEQYF.

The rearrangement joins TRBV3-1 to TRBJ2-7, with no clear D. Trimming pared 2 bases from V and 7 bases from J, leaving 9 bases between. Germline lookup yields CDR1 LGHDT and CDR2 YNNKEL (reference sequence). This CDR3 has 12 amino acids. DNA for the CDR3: TGTGCCAGCAGCCAAAGTCTCGGGGAGCAGTACTTC. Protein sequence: CASSQSLGEQYF.